This T cell receptor beta chain was retrieved from a study of cytomegalovirus exposure and HLA in healthy donors. Study-wide results and limits: Overall, approximately 150 TCR beta chains were annotated as cytomegalovirus-associated.

PCR amplification relied on 60 Vbeta primers (plus 13 Jbeta primers). TCRdb's copy holds only in-frame clones and misses some; the assay was immunoSEQ multiplex PCR. The sample shows 55,000 to 70,000 clones, roughly 88% of them seen only once. V was clipped by 5 bases and J by 0 bases, with 11 bases between them. The CDR3 covers 15 residues. Germline lookup yields CDR1 MGHRA and CDR2 YSYEKL. This clone was recorded once. Its antigen is currently unknown. This rearrangement joins TRBV4-1 to TRBJ2-1; possibly TRBD1 for D (6 bases). The sequencing input was PBMCs. This clonotype was obtained from a woman in her 30s in good health and CMV-seronegative. As DNA, the CDR3 is TGCGCCAGCAGCTCGGGACAAGGCTCCTACAATGAGCAGTTCTTC. This translates into CASSSGQGSYNEQFF.